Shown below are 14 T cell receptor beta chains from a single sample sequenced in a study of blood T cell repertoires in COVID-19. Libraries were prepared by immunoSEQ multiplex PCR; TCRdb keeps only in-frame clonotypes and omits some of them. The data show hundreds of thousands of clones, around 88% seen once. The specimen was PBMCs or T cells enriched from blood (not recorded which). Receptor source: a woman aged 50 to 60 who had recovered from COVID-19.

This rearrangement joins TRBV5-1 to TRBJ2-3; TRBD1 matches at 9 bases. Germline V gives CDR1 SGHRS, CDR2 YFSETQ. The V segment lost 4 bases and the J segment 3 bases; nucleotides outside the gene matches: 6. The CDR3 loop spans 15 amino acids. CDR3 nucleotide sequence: TGCGCCAGCAGCGGGACAGGGCCCAAAACAGATACGCAGTATTTT. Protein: CASSGTGPKTDTQYF.

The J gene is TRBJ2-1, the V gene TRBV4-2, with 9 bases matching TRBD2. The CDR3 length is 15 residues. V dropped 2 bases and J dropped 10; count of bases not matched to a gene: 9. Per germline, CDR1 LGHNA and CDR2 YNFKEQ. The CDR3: CASSQIAGEPGEQFF. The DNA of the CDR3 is TGTGCCAGCAGCCAAATAGCGGGGGAACCCGGGGAGCAGTTCTTC.

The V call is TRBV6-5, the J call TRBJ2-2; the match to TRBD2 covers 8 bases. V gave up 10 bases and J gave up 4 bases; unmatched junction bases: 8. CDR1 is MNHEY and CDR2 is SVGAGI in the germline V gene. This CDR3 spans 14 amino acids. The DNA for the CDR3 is TGTGCCACAGGCGCGGGGGGAGGCACCGGGGAGCTGTTTTTT. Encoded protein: CATGAGGGTGELFF.

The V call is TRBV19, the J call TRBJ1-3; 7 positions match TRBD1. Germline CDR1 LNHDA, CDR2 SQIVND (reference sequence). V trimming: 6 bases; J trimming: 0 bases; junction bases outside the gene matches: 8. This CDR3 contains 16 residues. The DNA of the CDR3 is TGTGCCAGTAGATCGACAGGGACATACTCTGGAAACACCATATATTTT. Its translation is CASRSTGTYSGNTIYF.

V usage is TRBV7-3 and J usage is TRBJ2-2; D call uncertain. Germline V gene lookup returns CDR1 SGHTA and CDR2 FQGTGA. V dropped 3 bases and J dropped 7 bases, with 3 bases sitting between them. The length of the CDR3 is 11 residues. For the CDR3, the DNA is TGTGCCAGCAGCTTCGGCGGGGAGCTGTTTTTT. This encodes CASSFGGELFF.

The DNA for the CDR3 is TGTGCCAGCAGTGGCGACTTGATAATTGGGAATGAGCAGTTCTTC. This encodes CASSGDLIIGNEQFF. The chain joins TRBV2 to TRBJ2-1; D unclear. The ends were cut back, 4 bases at V and 7 bases at J, with 17 bases in the middle. Germline V lookup: CDR1 SNHLY, CDR2 FYNNEI. The CDR3 consists of 15 residues.

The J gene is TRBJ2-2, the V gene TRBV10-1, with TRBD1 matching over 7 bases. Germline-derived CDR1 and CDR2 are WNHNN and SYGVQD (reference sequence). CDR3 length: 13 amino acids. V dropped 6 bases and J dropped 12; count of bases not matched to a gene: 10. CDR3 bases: TGCGCCAGCAGCCGTGGACAGGTAGCGAAGCTGTTTTTT. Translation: CASSRGQVAKLFF.

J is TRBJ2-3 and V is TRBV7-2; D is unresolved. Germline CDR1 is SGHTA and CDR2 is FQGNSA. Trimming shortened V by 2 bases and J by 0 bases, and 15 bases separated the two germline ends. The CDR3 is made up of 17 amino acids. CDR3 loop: CASSLFGGAISTDTQYF. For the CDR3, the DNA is TGTGCCAGCAGCTTATTTGGCGGAGCAATCAGCACAGATACGCAGTATTTT. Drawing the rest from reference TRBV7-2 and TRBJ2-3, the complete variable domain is GAGVSQSPSNKVTEKGKDVELRCDPISGHTALYWYRQSLGQGLEFLIYFQGNSAPDKSGLPSDRFSAERTGGSVSTLTIQRTQQEDSAVYLCASSLFGGAISTDTQYFGPGTRLTVL.

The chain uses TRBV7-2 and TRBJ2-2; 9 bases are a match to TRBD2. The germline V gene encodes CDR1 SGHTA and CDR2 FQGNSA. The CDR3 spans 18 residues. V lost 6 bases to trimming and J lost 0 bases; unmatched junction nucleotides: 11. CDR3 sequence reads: CASSLRAAGGPNTGELFF. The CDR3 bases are TGTGCCAGCAGTCTACGTGCGGCGGGGGGGCCGAACACCGGGGAGCTGTTTTTT.

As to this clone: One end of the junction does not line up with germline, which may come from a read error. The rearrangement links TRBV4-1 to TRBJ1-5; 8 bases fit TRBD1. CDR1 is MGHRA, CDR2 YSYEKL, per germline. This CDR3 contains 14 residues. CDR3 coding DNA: TGCGCCAGCAGCCGACCGGGACAGGAAGATCGTCAGCTTTTT. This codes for CASSRPGQEDRQLF.

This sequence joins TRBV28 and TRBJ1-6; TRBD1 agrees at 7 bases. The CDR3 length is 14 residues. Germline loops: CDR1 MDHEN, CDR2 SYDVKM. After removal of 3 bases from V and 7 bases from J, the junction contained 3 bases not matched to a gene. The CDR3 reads CASSLRGQNSPLHF. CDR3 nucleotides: TGTGCCAGCAGTTTGAGGGGGCAGAATTCACCCCTCCACTTT.

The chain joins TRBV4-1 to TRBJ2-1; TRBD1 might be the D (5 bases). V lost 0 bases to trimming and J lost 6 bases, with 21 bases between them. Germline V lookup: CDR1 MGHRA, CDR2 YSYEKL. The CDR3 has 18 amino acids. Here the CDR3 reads CASSQEGVSTRWGNEQFF. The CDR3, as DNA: TGCGCCAGCAGCCAAGAAGGGGTTAGCACTCGATGGGGCAATGAGCAGTTCTTC.

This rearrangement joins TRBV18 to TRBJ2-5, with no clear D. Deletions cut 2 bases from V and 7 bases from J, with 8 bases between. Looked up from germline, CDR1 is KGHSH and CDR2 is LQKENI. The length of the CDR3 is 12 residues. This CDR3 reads CASSPGHGTQYF. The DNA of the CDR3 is TGTGCCAGCTCACCAGGGCACGGGACCCAGTACTTC.

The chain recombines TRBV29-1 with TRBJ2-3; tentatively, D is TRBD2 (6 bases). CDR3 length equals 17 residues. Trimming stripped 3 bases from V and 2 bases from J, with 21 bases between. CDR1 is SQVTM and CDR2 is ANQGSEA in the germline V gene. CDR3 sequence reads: CSVEKAPEEGFTDTQYF. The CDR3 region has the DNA TGCAGCGTTGAGAAGGCCCCCGAGGAGGGGTTCACAGATACGCAGTATTTT.